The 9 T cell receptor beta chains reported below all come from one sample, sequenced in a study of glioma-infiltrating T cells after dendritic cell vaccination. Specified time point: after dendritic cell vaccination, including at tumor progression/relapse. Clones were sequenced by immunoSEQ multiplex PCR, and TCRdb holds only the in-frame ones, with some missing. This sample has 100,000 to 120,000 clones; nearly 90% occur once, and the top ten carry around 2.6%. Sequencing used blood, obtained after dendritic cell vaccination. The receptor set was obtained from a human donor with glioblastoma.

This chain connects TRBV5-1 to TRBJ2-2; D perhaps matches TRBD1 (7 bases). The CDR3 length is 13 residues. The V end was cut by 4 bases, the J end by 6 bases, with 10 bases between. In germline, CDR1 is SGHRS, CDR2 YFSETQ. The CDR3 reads CASSRGTAGELFF. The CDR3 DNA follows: TGCGCCAGCAGCCGCGGGACAGCCGGGGAGCTGTTTTTT. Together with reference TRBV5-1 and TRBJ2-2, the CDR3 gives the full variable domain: KAGVTQTPRYLIKTRGQQVTLSCSPISGHRSVSWYQQTPGQGLQFLFEYFSETQRNKGNFPGRFSGRQFSNSRSEMNVSTLELGDSALYLCASSRGTAGELFFGEGSRLTVL.

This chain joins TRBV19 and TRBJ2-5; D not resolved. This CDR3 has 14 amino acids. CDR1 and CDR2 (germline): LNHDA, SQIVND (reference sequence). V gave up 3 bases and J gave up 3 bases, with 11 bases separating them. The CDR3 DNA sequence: TGTGCCAGTAGTATCGCGGCTGGCAAAGAGACCCAGTACTTC. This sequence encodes CASSIAAGKETQYF.

The CDR3 DNA sequence: TGTGCCAGCAGTGATTGGGACAGGCCTAACTATGGCTACACCTTC. Its translation is CASSDWDRPNYGYTF. V is TRBV2 and J is TRBJ1-2, with TRBD1 matching 8 bases. The CDR3 totals 15 residues. Trimming cost V 3 bases and J 0 bases; bases outside gene matches: 3. CDR1 SNHLY and CDR2 FYNNEI come from the germline V gene.

The chain's CDR3 is CASSGGWAEAFF. DNA for the CDR3: TGTGCCAGCAGTGGAGGGTGGGCTGAAGCTTTCTTT. The V gene is TRBV6-1, the J gene TRBJ1-1; the D is unclear. This CDR3 contains 12 residues. V shed 4 bases and J shed 6 bases, with 9 bases lying between them. CDR1 and CDR2 from the germline V gene are MNHNS and SASEGT.

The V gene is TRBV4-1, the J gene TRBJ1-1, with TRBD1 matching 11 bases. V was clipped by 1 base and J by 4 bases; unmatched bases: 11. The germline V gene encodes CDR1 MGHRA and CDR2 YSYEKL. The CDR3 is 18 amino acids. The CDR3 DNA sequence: TGCGCCAGCAGCCAAGGTTTGGGACAGGGGGTTTCAGGCACTGAAGCTTTCTTT. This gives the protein CASSQGLGQGVSGTEAFF.

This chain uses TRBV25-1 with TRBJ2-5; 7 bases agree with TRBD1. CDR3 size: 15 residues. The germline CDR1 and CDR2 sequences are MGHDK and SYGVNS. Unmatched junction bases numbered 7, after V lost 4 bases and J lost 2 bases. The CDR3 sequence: CASSVLTGKQETQYF. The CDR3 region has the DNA TGTGCCAGCAGTGTACTGACAGGGAAACAAGAGACCCAGTACTTC.

The CDR3 here is CASSRTSLTYEQYF. CDR3 sequence (DNA): TGTGCCAGCAGTCGGACTAGCTTGACGTACGAGCAGTACTTC. The chain combines TRBV6-6 with TRBJ2-7, with TRBD2 matching over 8 bases. V lost 5 bases and J lost 4; bases outside the gene matches: 7. This CDR3 contains 14 residues. Germline CDR1 reads MNHNY; CDR2 reads SVGAGI (reference sequence).

The CDR3 bases are TGTGCCTGGAGCCCAGGACTCTACGAGCAGTACTTC. Translating gives CAWSPGLYEQYF. This chain joins TRBV30 and TRBJ2-7, with a possible D match to TRBD2 (5 bases). There are 12 residues in the CDR3. Per germline, CDR1 GTSNPN and CDR2 SVGIG (reference sequence). Trimming removed 3 bases from V and 3 bases from J, with 9 bases in between.

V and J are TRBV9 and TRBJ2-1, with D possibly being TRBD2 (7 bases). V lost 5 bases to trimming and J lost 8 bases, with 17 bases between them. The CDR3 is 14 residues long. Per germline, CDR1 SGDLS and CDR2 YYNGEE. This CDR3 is CASSKQGGPHEQFF. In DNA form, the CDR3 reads TGTGCCAGCAGTAAACAGGGAGGGCCCCATGAGCAGTTCTTC.